Listed here are 14 T cell receptor beta chains from one sample, sequenced in a study of T cell responses to AZD1222 COVID-19 vaccine. Libraries were prepared by immunoSEQ multiplex PCR; TCRdb keeps only in-frame clonotypes and omits some of them. The sample comprises some 180,000 clones, about nine tenths of which are singletons, and approximately 1.8% rests with the top ten. The input for sequencing was peripheral blood, taken 28 days after the second AZD1222 dose. The receptors were gathered from an adult who received the AZD1222 COVID-19 vaccine.

The chain combines TRBV4-1 with TRBJ2-1; TRBD1 aligns across 8 bases. The ends lost 2 bases at V and 6 bases at J; junction bases unmatched: 6. This CDR3 region has 15 residues. Germline V CDR1 and CDR2: MGHRA, YSYEKL. This CDR3 is CASSQMGQVGNEQFF. The CDR3 DNA reads TGCGCCAGCAGCCAAATGGGACAGGTAGGCAATGAGCAGTTCTTC.

The rearrangement uses TRBV6-5 and TRBJ1-4; D remains ambiguous. V gave up 7 bases and J gave up 6 bases, with 9 bases separating them. CDR3 length: 12 residues. From germline, CDR1 is MNHEY and CDR2 SVGAGI. CDR3 bases: TGTGCCAGCATTGGGCAGGATGAAAAACTGTTTTTT. Its translation: CASIGQDEKLFF.

In this sample, this clone turned up once. The chain links TRBV5-1 to TRBJ1-1; D is possibly TRBD1 (5 bases). The V gene lost 3 bases and the J gene lost 1 base, with 10 bases spanning the gap. The CDR3 contains 14 residues. Germline-derived CDR1 and CDR2 are SGHRS and YFSETQ. The CDR3: CASSSTGPNTEAFF. For the CDR3, the DNA is TGCGCCAGCAGCTCAACAGGACCGAACACTGAAGCTTTCTTT.

Here the CDR3 reads CASSLDQGYAEAFF. CDR3 DNA sequence: TGCGCCAGCAGCTTGGACCAGGGGTACGCTGAAGCTTTCTTT. The chain recombines TRBV5-1 with TRBJ1-1; possibly TRBD1 for D (6 bases). V lost 0 bases and J lost 6, with 12 bases in between. Germline V gene lookup returns CDR1 SGHRS and CDR2 YFSETQ. The CDR3 has 14 residues.

V usage is TRBV5-4 and J usage is TRBJ2-6; D may be TRBD1 (6 bases). Per the germline V gene, CDR1 is SGHNT and CDR2 is YYREEE (reference sequence). The V end lost 4 bases, the J end lost 2 bases, and 10 bases lay between the germline ends. The CDR3 is 15 amino acids. The CDR3 spells CASSPRQAGANVLTF. CDR3 DNA: TGTGCCAGCAGCCCCAGACAGGCTGGGGCCAACGTCCTGACTTTC.

The genes are TRBV15 and TRBJ1-3; 7 nucleotides match TRBD1. This CDR3 region has 17 residues. With 0 bases clipped from V and 3 bases from J, the junction kept 8 bases outside the gene matches. The germline CDR1 and CDR2 sequences are LNHNV and YYDKDF (reference sequence). CDR3 nucleotides: TGTGCCACCAGCAGAGATCGGGCAGGGGGTGGTGGAAACACCATATATTTT. Amino acids: CATSRDRAGGGGNTIYF.

The chain uses TRBV9 and TRBJ2-7; a weak D match, TRBD2 (5 bases). Germline lookup yields CDR1 SGDLS and CDR2 YYNGEE. The CDR3 sequence is 15 residues long. V dropped 4 bases and J dropped 5 bases, with 19 bases sitting between them. The CDR3 sequence is CASSPPGSQVDEQYF. In DNA, the CDR3 is TGTGCCAGCAGCCCCCCGGGGAGTCAGGTCGACGAGCAGTACTTC.

This clone came up a few times. In DNA, the CDR3 is TGTGCCAGCAGTTTATCCTTCTCCACTAGCGGGAGAGGTTCCTACAATGAGCAGTTCTTC. Translating it yields CASSLSFSTSGRGSYNEQFF. The gene calls are TRBV27 and TRBJ2-1; 11 nucleotides align to TRBD2. The V and J ends lost 0 bases and 1 base, in that order; junction bases with no gene match: 11. Per germline, CDR1 MNHEY and CDR2 SMNVEV (reference sequence). The CDR3 extends over 20 amino acids.

This chain links TRBV7-9 with TRBJ2-2; D uncertain. This CDR3 has 14 residues. CDR1 is SEHNR and CDR2 is FQNEAQ in the germline V gene (reference sequence). V was trimmed by 3 bases and J by 1 base, leaving 6 bases between them. In DNA form, the CDR3 reads TGTGCCAGCAGCTTCTCTCAGAACACCGGGGAGCTGTTTTTT. Its protein is CASSFSQNTGELFF.

V usage is TRBV11-2 and J usage is TRBJ2-7; TRBD1 agrees at 7 bases. With V trimmed by 3 bases and J by 6 bases, 5 bases remained unmatched. The CDR3 runs 13 residues. CDR1 SGHAT and CDR2 FQNNGV come from the germline V gene. CDR3 region: CASSFSQGTEQYF. The CDR3, as DNA: TGTGCCAGCAGCTTTTCACAGGGGACCGAGCAGTACTTC.

This clone was seen only a few times. This rearrangement joins TRBV7-3 to TRBJ2-1; D unresolved. V was clipped by 5 bases and J by 4 bases, with 9 bases between them. CDR3 size: 13 residues. CDR1 is SGHTA and CDR2 is FQGTGA in the germline V gene. The DNA of the CDR3 is TGTGCCAGCAGCCCCAATGGGTACAATGAGCAGTTCTTC. Protein sequence: CASSPNGYNEQFF. The whole variable domain, filled in from reference TRBV7-3 and TRBJ2-1, reads GAGVSQTPSNKVTEKGKYVELRCDPISGHTALYWYRQSLGQGPEFLIYFQGTGAADDSGLPNDRFFAVRPEGSVSTLKIQRTERGDSAVYLCASSPNGYNEQFFGPGTRLTVL.

The chain links TRBV25-1 to TRBJ2-3, with D unresolved. Trimming removed 8 bases at V and 8 bases at J, with 11 bases between. Germline CDR1 reads MGHDK; CDR2 reads SYGVNS. The CDR3 runs 11 residues. As DNA, the CDR3 is TGTGCCAGCGTAGGGATCGGTACGCAGTATTTT. Its protein is CASVGIGTQYF.

The chain has TRBV2 and TRBJ1-5; weak D call: TRBD1 (5 bases). This CDR3 spans 15 amino acids. The germline V and J ends were trimmed by 8 bases and 1 base, with 15 bases remaining between them. In germline, CDR1 is SNHLY, CDR2 FYNNEI. DNA of the CDR3: TGTGCCAGCGGTCTCCGAGGGGCCAGCAATCAGCCCCAGCATTTT. It codes for CASGLRGASNQPQHF.

CDR3 bases: TGTGCCAGCAGGCAGCGGGAGTCCTACAATGAGCAGTTCTTC. Its protein product is CASRQRESYNEQFF. V is TRBV7-2 and J is TRBJ2-1, with 8 bases identical to TRBD2. J gave up 1 base and V 6 bases, and 2 bases lay outside the gene matches. The CDR3 has 14 amino acids. CDR1 and CDR2 (germline): SGHTA, FQGNSA.